Following are 28 T cell receptor beta chains from one sample sequenced in a study of OX40 agonist ivuxolimab in advanced cancers. Profiling relied on immunoSEQ multiplex PCR, and the TCRdb table lists in-frame clones only, not all of them. The repertoire includes around 62,000 clones, over 65% of them detected once, and approximately 0.68% sits in the top ten. Material: CD4+ or CD8+ T cells sorted from blood, obtained in a trial of the OX40 agonist ivuxolimab. Every receptor here comes from an adult with an advanced solid tumor such as melanoma, head and neck, liver or kidney cancer.

The genes are TRBV5-1 and TRBJ2-4; 13 nucleotides agree with TRBD2. CDR3 length: 19 residues. Trimming removed 0 bases from V and 0 bases from J; junction bases left unmatched: 6. Germline V gives CDR1 SGHRS, CDR2 YFSETQ. The CDR3: CASSLGTSGGELAKNIQYF. The CDR3 nucleotides are TGCGCCAGCAGCTTGGGGACTAGCGGGGGTGAACTAGCCAAAAACATTCAGTACTTC.

The chain recombines TRBV7-2 with TRBJ2-1; D remains unclear. The germline CDR1 and CDR2 sequences are SGHTA and FQGNSA. The CDR3 runs to 11 residues. Trimming stripped 5 bases from V and 6 bases from J, with 5 bases between. The CDR3 DNA is TGTGCCAGCAGCGGATTCAATGAGCAGTTCTTC. Protein sequence: CASSGFNEQFF.

The chain couples TRBV25-1 to TRBJ2-5, with D maybe TRBD2 (5 bases). This CDR3 is 12 amino acids long. V shed 8 bases and J shed 2 bases, with 9 bases lying between them. Per the germline V gene, CDR1 is MGHDK and CDR2 is SYGVNS. The CDR3 region is CASRGNQETQYF. The CDR3 bases are TGTGCCAGCCGAGGGAATCAAGAGACCCAGTACTTC.

This clone was recorded only once. J is TRBJ2-7 and V is TRBV11-2; 11 nucleotides match TRBD2. After removal of 5 bases from V and 6 bases from J, the junction contained 18 bases not matched to a gene. The CDR3 has 18 amino acids. Germline V gene sequence: CDR1 SGHAT, CDR2 FQNNGV. In DNA form, the CDR3 reads TGTGCCAGCAGCCCCAGGGCTAGCGGGGGGTACCAATGGCTCGAGCAGTACTTC. Translating gives CASSPRASGGYQWLEQYF.

J is TRBJ1-1 and V is TRBV11-2; 7 bases are a match to TRBD1. The CDR3 length is 17 residues. Germline V lookup: CDR1 SGHAT, CDR2 FQNNGV. Unmatched junction bases numbered 12, after V lost 5 bases and J lost 0 bases. The CDR3: CASSQGGGTVMNTEAFF. As DNA, the CDR3 is TGTGCCAGCAGCCAGGGGGGGGGCACGGTTATGAACACTGAAGCTTTCTTT.

The sample holds one count of this clone. This chain connects TRBV11-2 to TRBJ1-1; D is ambiguous. Per germline, CDR1 SGHAT and CDR2 FQNNGV. V gave up 2 bases and J gave up 1 base, with 5 bases separating them. The CDR3 runs 13 residues. The CDR3: CASSLQPNTEAFF. The CDR3 DNA reads as TGTGCCAGCAGCTTACAGCCGAACACTGAAGCTTTCTTT.

The genes are TRBV19 and TRBJ1-2; 8 positions agree with TRBD1. The germline gives CDR1 LNHDA, CDR2 SQIVND (reference sequence). V lost 5 bases, J lost 4 bases, and 9 bases stayed unmatched. This CDR3 spans 15 amino acids. CDR3 loop: CASSADRGALYGYTF. CDR3 DNA: TGTGCCAGTAGTGCCGACAGGGGAGCTCTCTATGGCTACACCTTC.

V gene TRBV25-1 combines with J gene TRBJ2-7; the match to TRBD1 covers 8 bases. V shed 6 bases, J shed 3 bases, and the junction held 13 bases outside the gene matches. The CDR3 loop spans 16 amino acids. The germline gives CDR1 MGHDK, CDR2 SYGVNS. Written as DNA, the CDR3 is TGTGCCAGCAGGGGAGGACAGGGCCCGAGTCGCTACGAGCAGTACTTC. This translates into CASRGGQGPSRYEQYF.

The V and J genes are TRBV29-1 and TRBJ1-1; 9 nucleotides match TRBD1. V lost 7 bases, J lost 5 bases, and 8 bases stayed unmatched. Germline CDR1 is SQVTM and CDR2 is ANQGSEA. The CDR3 loop spans 13 amino acids. DNA of the CDR3: TGCAGCGCCGGAGGGACAGGGTGGACTGAAGCTTTCTTT. Translating gives CSAGGTGWTEAFF.

The rearrangement links TRBV5-4 to TRBJ2-1, with D tentatively TRBD2 (6 bases). The CDR3 loop spans 16 amino acids. The germline gives CDR1 SGHNT, CDR2 YYREEE (reference sequence). Trimming cost V 6 bases and J 5 bases, with 21 bases left between them. This CDR3 is CASTRGWGTNNNEQFF. The DNA for the CDR3 is TGTGCCAGCACCCGGGGGTGGGGCACTAACAACAATGAGCAGTTCTTC.

V gene TRBV12-5 combines with J gene TRBJ2-5; D might be TRBD1 or TRBD2, each matching 5 bases. This CDR3 has 16 residues. Germline V gene sequence: CDR1 LGHNT, CDR2 FRNRAP. Trimming removed 0 bases at V and 2 bases at J, with 13 bases between. The CDR3 sequence is CASGLVLGREQETQYF. In DNA form, the CDR3 reads TGTGCTAGTGGTTTGGTACTGGGCAGGGAGCAAGAGACCCAGTACTTC.

The chain recombines TRBV18 with TRBJ1-5; D is possibly TRBD1 (5 bases). V gave up 3 bases and J gave up 6 bases, with 15 bases separating them. Germline CDR1 is KGHSH and CDR2 is LQKENI. This CDR3 is built from 15 residues. CDR3 sequence (DNA): TGTGCCAGCTCACCTAGGGGCGGGGTTGGTCAGCCCCAGCATTTT. This gives the protein CASSPRGGVGQPQHF. The full variable domain, rest sourced from reference TRBV18 and TRBJ1-5, is NAGVMQNPRHLVRRRGQEARLRCSPMKGHSHVYWYRQLPEEGLKFMVYLQKENIIDESGMPKERFSAEFPKEGPSILRIQQVVRGDSAAYFCASSPRGGVGQPQHFGDGTRLSIL.

The J gene is TRBJ2-7, the V gene TRBV12-5; D is undetermined. With 1 base removed from V and 2 bases from J, the gap between germline ends came to 3 bases. Germline values: CDR1 LGHNT, CDR2 FRNRAP. The CDR3 has 12 residues. CDR3 sequence (DNA): TGTGCTAGTGGTTTGGCCCCCTACGAGCAGTACTTC. Translation: CASGLAPYEQYF.

This chain uses TRBV5-4 with TRBJ1-1, with D uncertain. V was cut by 4 bases and J by 0 bases, with 16 bases left in between. The CDR3 length is 16 residues. The germline V gene has CDR1 SGHNT and CDR2 YYREEE (reference sequence). DNA of the CDR3: TGTGCCAGCAGCCAAGAGGATAAGAGAATGAACACTGAAGCTTTCTTT. It is translated as CASSQEDKRMNTEAFF.

This clone showed up just a few times. The V call is TRBV5-4, the J call TRBJ1-2; 7 nucleotides agree with TRBD1. This CDR3 is 12 amino acids long. The ends lost 4 bases at V and 6 bases at J; junction bases unmatched: 3. Germline lookup yields CDR1 SGHNT and CDR2 YYREEE (reference sequence). The CDR3 reads CASSNRGDGYTF. Here the CDR3 DNA reads TGTGCCAGCAGCAACAGGGGTGATGGCTACACCTTC.

The chain combines TRBV6-4 with TRBJ1-1; no clear D. V was clipped by 6 bases and J by 0 bases, with 8 bases between them. CDR3 length: 13 amino acids. CDR1 and CDR2 (germline): MRHNA, SNTAGT. CDR3 sequence: CASSLSMNTEAFF. CDR3 DNA: TGTGCCAGCAGCCTCTCCATGAACACTGAAGCTTTCTTT.

J is TRBJ2-5 and V is TRBV7-8; D not certain. There are 14 residues in the CDR3. Between the trimmed V and J ends, which lost 2 bases and 4 bases, there was a span of 11 bases. Germline V gene lookup returns CDR1 SGHVS and CDR2 FQNEAQ. DNA of the CDR3: TGTGCCAGCAGCTTAAGTCAGCCTCGAGAGACCCAGTACTTC. Protein sequence: CASSLSQPRETQYF. Full variable domain (remainder filled in from reference TRBV7-8 and TRBJ2-5): GAGVSQSPRYKVAKRGQDVALRCDPISGHVSLFWYQQALGQGPEFLTYFQNEAQLDKSGLPSDRFFAERPEGSVSTLKIQRTQQEDSAVYLCASSLSQPRETQYFGPGTRLLVL.

V gene TRBV6-5 combines with J gene TRBJ2-7, with 7 bases that match TRBD1. The CDR3 totals 14 residues. Per the germline V gene, CDR1 is MNHEY and CDR2 is SVGAGI. V trimming: 2 bases; J trimming: 4 bases; junction bases outside the gene matches: 5. The CDR3 sequence is CASSYLNRGYEQYF. The CDR3 region has the DNA TGTGCCAGCAGTTACCTAAACAGGGGATACGAGCAGTACTTC.

This rearrangement joins TRBV19 to TRBJ2-1, with TRBD2 matching 8 bases. Germline loops: CDR1 LNHDA, CDR2 SQIVND (reference sequence). The CDR3 has 15 amino acids. J lost 8 bases, V lost 5 bases, and 11 bases had no gene match. CDR3 in DNA: TGTGCCAGTAGTCTAGTGGCGGGGGGCTCTTATGAGCAGTTCTTC. This translates into CASSLVAGGSYEQFF.

The chain uses TRBV29-1 and TRBJ2-1, with 7 positions matching TRBD1. The CDR3 covers 13 residues. The junction had 2 bases not matched to a gene; V was cut back by 6 bases and J by 0 bases. Germline V gene data show CDR1 as SQVTM and CDR2 as ANQGSEA. The CDR3 nucleotides are TGCAGCGTGGACAGGAGCTCCTACAATGAGCAGTTCTTC. Amino acid sequence: CSVDRSSYNEQFF.

The chain links TRBV18 to TRBJ2-7; no reliable D call. V dropped 3 bases and J dropped 0 bases, with 12 bases sitting between them. Germline CDR1 KGHSH, CDR2 LQKENI. The CDR3 has 15 amino acids. The DNA of the CDR3 is TGTGCCAGCTCACCGGAGAGAATTCGCTCCTACGAGCAGTACTTC. Its protein product is CASSPERIRSYEQYF.

The chain has TRBV7-2 and TRBJ2-4; 12 nucleotides align to TRBD1. V was clipped by 2 bases and J by 8 bases; unmatched bases: 10. Looked up from germline, CDR1 is SGHTA and CDR2 is FQGNSA. CDR3 length equals 17 residues. The CDR3 reads CASSLLGGTGGFDIQYF. As DNA, the CDR3 is TGTGCCAGCAGCTTATTGGGAGGGACAGGGGGCTTTGACATTCAGTACTTC.

This clone appeared once. The chain links TRBV11-2 to TRBJ2-3; D is ambiguous. CDR3 length equals 13 residues. Germline V gene sequence: CDR1 SGHAT, CDR2 FQNNGV. Trimming removed 5 bases from V and 4 bases from J, with 10 bases in between. The chain's CDR3 is CASSVAPPDTQYF. CDR3 DNA sequence: TGTGCCAGCAGCGTAGCCCCCCCAGATACGCAGTATTTT.

The rearrangement joins TRBV9 to TRBJ2-7, with D perhaps being TRBD1 or TRBD2 (5 bases each). This CDR3 comprises 14 residues. Trimming cost V 0 bases and J 4 bases, with 11 bases left between them. Germline-derived CDR1 and CDR2 are SGDLS and YYNGEE. As DNA, the CDR3 is TGTGCCAGCAGCGTAGGGCAGGGCGGGTACGAGCAGTACTTC. Its protein product is CASSVGQGGYEQYF.

This clone is a singleton in its sample. The V gene is TRBV7-3, the J gene TRBJ2-7; D is tentatively TRBD1 or TRBD2 (6 bases each). The CDR3 has 13 amino acids. Germline CDR1 and CDR2: SGHTA and FQGTGA. Deletions cut 2 bases from V and 5 bases from J, with 10 bases between. The CDR3 is CASSLEGGNEQYF. The CDR3 DNA sequence: TGTGCCAGCAGCTTAGAAGGGGGGAACGAGCAGTACTTC.

The CDR3 sequence: CASSSGTLNSPLHF. CDR3 nucleotide sequence: TGTGCCAGCAGCTCCGGGACGCTTAATTCACCCCTCCACTTT. The gene calls are TRBV5-4 and TRBJ1-6; TRBD1 might be the D (5 bases). V was shortened by 3 bases and J by 6 bases, with 10 bases between the two germline ends. This CDR3 contains 14 residues. Germline CDR1 is SGHNT and CDR2 is YYREEE (reference sequence).

This chain joins TRBV28 and TRBJ1-1; 10 nucleotides agree with TRBD1. V was clipped by 2 bases and J by 5 bases; unmatched bases: 2. This CDR3 region has 14 residues. The germline CDR1 and CDR2 sequences are MDHEN and SYDVKM. The CDR3 loop reads CASSLRTGGTEAFF. Here the CDR3 DNA reads TGTGCCAGCAGTTTACGGACAGGGGGAACTGAAGCTTTCTTT.

The rearrangement uses TRBV7-2 and TRBJ2-6; 12 nucleotides align to TRBD1. CDR1 SGHTA and CDR2 FQGNSA come from the germline V gene. The trim removed 5 bases at V and 4 bases at J, leaving 9 bases unmatched. The CDR3 covers 18 residues. DNA of the CDR3: TGTGCCAGCAGCCCCCCGGGACAGGGGGCGTTCGGGGCCAACGTCCTGACTTTC. Translation gives CASSPPGQGAFGANVLTF.